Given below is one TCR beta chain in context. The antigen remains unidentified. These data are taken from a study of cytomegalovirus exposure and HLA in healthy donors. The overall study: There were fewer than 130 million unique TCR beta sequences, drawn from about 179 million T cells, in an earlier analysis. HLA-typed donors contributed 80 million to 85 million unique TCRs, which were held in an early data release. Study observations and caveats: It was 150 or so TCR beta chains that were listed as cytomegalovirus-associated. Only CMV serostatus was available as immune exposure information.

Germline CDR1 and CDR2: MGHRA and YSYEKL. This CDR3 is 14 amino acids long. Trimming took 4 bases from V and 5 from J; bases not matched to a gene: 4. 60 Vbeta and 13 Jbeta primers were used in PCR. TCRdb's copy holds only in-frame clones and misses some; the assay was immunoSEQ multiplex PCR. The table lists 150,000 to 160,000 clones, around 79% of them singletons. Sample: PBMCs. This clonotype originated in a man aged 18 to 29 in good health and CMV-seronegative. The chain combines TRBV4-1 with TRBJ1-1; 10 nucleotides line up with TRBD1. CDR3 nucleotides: TGCGCCAGCAGCCGAGACAGGGGGCGAACTGAAGCTTTCTTT. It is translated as CASSRDRGRTEAFF.